One and the same sample provided the 8 T cell receptor beta chains below, sequenced in a study of blood T cell repertoires in COVID-19. The repertoire was sequenced with immunoSEQ multiplex PCR; TCRdb's copy has only in-frame clones and lacks some. The repertoire has roughly 220,000 clones, more than 85% of them found once; the top ten carry roughly a tenth. Specimen: peripheral blood. The receptors shown here come from a woman aged 45-65 years with COVID-19, enrolled during active disease.

The chain combines TRBV19 with TRBJ1-4; 9 bases line up with TRBD1. Germline CDR1 and CDR2: LNHDA and SQIVND (reference sequence). V dropped 5 bases and J dropped 10; count of bases not matched to a gene: 11. This CDR3 is 15 amino acids long. The CDR3 protein is CASSVPGQGSGKLFF. Here the CDR3 DNA reads TGTGCCAGTAGTGTGCCGGGACAGGGTTCCGGAAAACTGTTTTTT.

This clone was seen just once. This chain joins TRBV5-1 and TRBJ2-3; TRBD2 agrees at 9 bases. There are 15 residues in the CDR3. V lost 3 bases, J lost 0 bases, and 2 bases stayed unmatched. CDR1 is SGHRS, CDR2 YFSETQ, per germline. CDR3 protein: CASSYLAGSTDTQYF. The CDR3 DNA reads as TGCGCCAGCAGCTATCTAGCGGGGAGCACAGATACGCAGTATTTT.

The chain uses TRBV6-2 or TRBV6-3 and TRBJ2-7, with D hard to call. With 6 bases removed from V and 0 bases from J, the gap between germline ends came to 12 bases. CDR1 and CDR2 from the germline V gene are MNHEY and SVGEGT. This CDR3 is built from 14 residues. The CDR3 DNA follows: TGTGCCAGCAGCGTCAACTCGTACTCCTACGAGCAGTACTTC. This gives the protein CASSVNSYSYEQYF.

V usage is TRBV24-1 and J usage is TRBJ1-1; 7 positions match TRBD1. The CDR3 covers 14 residues. Germline-derived CDR1 and CDR2 are KGHDR and SFDVKD. The J segment lost 1 base and the V segment lost 3 bases, leaving 1 base of the junction unmatched. As DNA, the CDR3 is TGTGCCACCAGTGATCGGACAGGGAACACTGAAGCTTTCTTT. This codes for CATSDRTGNTEAFF.

The chain employs TRBV11-3 and TRBJ2-7; 9 bases fit TRBD1. Looked up from germline, CDR1 is SGHNT and CDR2 is YENEEA. The CDR3 totals 13 residues. The trim removed 4 bases at V and 3 bases at J, leaving 1 base unmatched. CDR3 in amino acids: CASSSTGGYEQYF. In DNA, the CDR3 is TGTGCCAGCAGCTCGACAGGGGGCTACGAGCAGTACTTC.

This clone was recorded once. The genes are TRBV5-1 and TRBJ1-2; 12 nucleotides agree with TRBD1. CDR1 and CDR2 (germline): SGHRS, YFSETQ. CDR3 length: 15 amino acids. V lost 6 bases, J lost 9 bases, and 12 bases stayed unmatched. CDR3 bases: TGCGCCAGCAATGTACCGGGACAGGGGGCCGGGCGCTACACCTTC. Residues: CASNVPGQGAGRYTF.

The genes are TRBV10-3 and TRBJ2-2; 8 nucleotides match TRBD2. Germline V gene sequence: CDR1 ENHRY, CDR2 SYGVKD. This CDR3 region has 14 residues. Unmatched junction bases numbered 7, after V lost 9 bases and J lost 4 bases. This CDR3 is CAIVAGTSTGELFF. The CDR3 DNA is TGTGCCATAGTAGCGGGGACTTCCACCGGGGAGCTGTTTTTT.

The V and J genes are TRBV7-8 and TRBJ2-3, with TRBD2 as a possible D gene (5 bases). V shed 1 base and J shed 2 bases, with 13 bases lying between them. Germline CDR1 is SGHVS and CDR2 is FQNEAQ. This CDR3 has 16 residues. The DNA of the CDR3 is TGTGCCAGCAGCTTAGTTATGGGCGGGTACACAGATACGCAGTATTTT. Translated, it gives CASSLVMGGYTDTQYF.